One sample yielded the 5 T cell receptor beta chains listed below, sequenced in a study of T-cell memory formation after mild COVID-19. TCRdb reanalysed the 5' RACE reads using MiXCR and keeps one entry per CDR3 protein. The table records 250,000 to 300,000 distinct CDR3 sequences, around 15% of them present only once. Sequenced: PBMCs or a T cell subset sorted from them (not recorded which). The receptors originated from a man aged 18 to 30 who had mild COVID-19 (a few samples of this study predate the infection). Cell type and time point are not known.

This clonotype came up a few times. This chain links TRBV4-1 with TRBJ2-5, with a tentative D call TRBD1 (5 bases). The CDR3 is made up of 15 amino acids. V lost 0 bases, J lost 4 bases, and 12 bases lay in between. Germline V CDR1 and CDR2: MGHRA, YSYEKL. The CDR3 here is CASSQETANGETQYF. The CDR3 coding sequence is TGCGCCAGCAGCCAAGAGACAGCTAACGGAGAGACCCAGTACTTC.

The J gene is TRBJ2-7, the V gene TRBV28; either TRBD1 or TRBD2 may supply D (5 bases each). The CDR3 consists of 14 residues. The V end lost 5 bases, the J end lost 2 bases, and 13 bases lay between the germline ends. Germline V lookup: CDR1 MDHEN, CDR2 SYDVKM. The CDR3: CASSAWGFAYEQYV. In nucleotides, the CDR3 is TGTGCCAGCAGTGCGTGGGGGTTCGCCTACGAGCAGTACGTC.

V and J are TRBV3-1 and TRBJ2-4; 9 bases match TRBD2. Trimming at V came to 3 bases and at J to 10 bases, leaving 10 bases not matched to a gene. The CDR3 is 15 amino acids. The germline CDR1 and CDR2 sequences are LGHDT and YNNKEL (reference sequence). In DNA form, the CDR3 reads TGTGCCAGCAGCCATTTGTGGCGTGGACTAGCGATTCAGTACTTC. Amino acid sequence: CASSHLWRGLAIQYF.

This clonotype was observed at least ten times. The chain uses TRBV4-1 and TRBJ2-3, with D hard to call. The CDR3 runs to 15 residues. Trimming stripped 6 bases from V and 0 bases from J, with 13 bases between. Germline V gene lookup returns CDR1 MGHRA and CDR2 YSYEKL. The CDR3 DNA reads TGCGCCAGCAGGGATACCACTTCTAGCACAGATACGCAGTATTTT. It is translated as CASRDTTSSTDTQYF.

CDR3 residues: CASSTTGSGTEAFF. CDR3 sequence (DNA): TGCGCCAGCAGCACAACAGGGAGTGGCACTGAAGCTTTCTTT. The chain links TRBV5-1 to TRBJ1-1; possible D gene TRBD1, 6 bases. This CDR3 has 14 residues. CDR1 SGHRS and CDR2 YFSETQ come from the germline V gene. V lost 4 bases to trimming and J lost 4 bases, with 14 bases between them.